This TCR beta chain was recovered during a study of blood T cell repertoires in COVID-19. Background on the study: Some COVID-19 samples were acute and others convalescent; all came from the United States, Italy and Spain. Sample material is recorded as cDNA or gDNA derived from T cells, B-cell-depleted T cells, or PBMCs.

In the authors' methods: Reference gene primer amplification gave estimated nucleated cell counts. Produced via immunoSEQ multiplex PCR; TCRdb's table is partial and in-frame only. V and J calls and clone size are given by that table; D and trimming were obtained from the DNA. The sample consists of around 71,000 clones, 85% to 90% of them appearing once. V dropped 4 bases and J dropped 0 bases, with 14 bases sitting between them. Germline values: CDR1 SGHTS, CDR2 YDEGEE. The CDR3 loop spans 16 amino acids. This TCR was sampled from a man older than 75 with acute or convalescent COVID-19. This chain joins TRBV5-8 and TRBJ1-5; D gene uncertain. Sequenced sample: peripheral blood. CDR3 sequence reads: CASSRLGEYSNQPQHF. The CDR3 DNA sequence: TGTGCCAGCAGCCGTCTCGGGGAATATAGCAATCAGCCCCAGCATTTT.